This TCR beta chain was profiled in a study of blood T cell repertoires in COVID-19. Germline CDR1 and CDR2: SGDLS and YYNGEE. V lost 5 bases and J 3 bases, leaving 16 bases between the germline ends. This CDR3 spans 15 amino acids. Sequenced by immunoSEQ multiplex PCR; TCRdb stores in-frame clones only, minus some. This table has approximately 220,000 clones, about nine tenths appearing once. The clonotype originates from a man aged 45-60 years with acute or convalescent COVID-19. The sequenced sample consisted of peripheral blood. V and J are TRBV9 and TRBJ2-3, with a tentative D call TRBD1 (6 bases). The CDR3 here is CASRGAQGRTDTQYF. The CDR3 coding sequence is TGTGCCAGCAGGGGGGCGCAGGGAAGGACAGATACGCAGTATTTT.